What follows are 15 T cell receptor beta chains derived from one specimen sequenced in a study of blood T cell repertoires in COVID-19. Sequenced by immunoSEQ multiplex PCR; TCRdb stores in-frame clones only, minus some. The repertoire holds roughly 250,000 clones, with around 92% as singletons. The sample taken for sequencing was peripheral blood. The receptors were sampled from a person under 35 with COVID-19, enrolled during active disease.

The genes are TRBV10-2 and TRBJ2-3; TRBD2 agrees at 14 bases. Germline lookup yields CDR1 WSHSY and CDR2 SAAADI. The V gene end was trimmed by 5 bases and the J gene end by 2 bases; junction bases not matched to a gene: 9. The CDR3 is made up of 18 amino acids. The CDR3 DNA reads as TGCGCCAGCAGTTCCGGGACTAGCGGGAGTATCCCCACAGATACGCAGTATTTT. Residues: CASSSGTSGSIPTDTQYF.

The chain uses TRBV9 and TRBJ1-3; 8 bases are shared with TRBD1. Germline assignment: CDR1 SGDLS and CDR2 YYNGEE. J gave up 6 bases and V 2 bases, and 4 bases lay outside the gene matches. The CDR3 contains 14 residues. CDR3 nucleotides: TGTGCCAGCAGCGTTGGACAGGGCGAAAACACCATATATTTT. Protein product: CASSVGQGENTIYF. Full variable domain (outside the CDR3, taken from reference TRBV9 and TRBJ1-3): DSGVTQTPKHLITATGQRVTLRCSPRSGDLSVYWYQQSLDQGLQFLIQYYNGEERAKGNILERFSAQQFPDLHSELNLSSLELGDSALYFCASSVGQGENTIYFGEGSWLTVV.

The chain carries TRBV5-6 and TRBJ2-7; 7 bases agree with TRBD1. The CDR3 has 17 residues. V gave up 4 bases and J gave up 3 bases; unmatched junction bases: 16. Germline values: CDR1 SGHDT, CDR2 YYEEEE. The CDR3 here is CASSPVDRDSLFYEQYF. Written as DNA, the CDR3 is TGTGCCAGCAGCCCGGTCGACCGGGACAGCCTTTTCTACGAGCAGTACTTC.

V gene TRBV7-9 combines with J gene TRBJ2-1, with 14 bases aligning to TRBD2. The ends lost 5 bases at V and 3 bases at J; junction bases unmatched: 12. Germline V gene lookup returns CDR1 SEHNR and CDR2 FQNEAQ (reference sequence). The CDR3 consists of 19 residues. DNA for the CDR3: TGTGCCAGCAGCCCCCGATCCGGGACTAGCGGGAGAATCTACAATGAGCAGTTCTTC. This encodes CASSPRSGTSGRIYNEQFF.

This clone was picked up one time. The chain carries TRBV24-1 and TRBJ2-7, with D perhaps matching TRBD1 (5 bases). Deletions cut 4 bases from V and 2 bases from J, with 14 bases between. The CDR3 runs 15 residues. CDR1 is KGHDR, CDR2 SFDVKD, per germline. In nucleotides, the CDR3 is TGTGCCACCAGTGACCCAGGGTCTTCTACCTACGAGCAGTACTTC. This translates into CATSDPGSSTYEQYF.

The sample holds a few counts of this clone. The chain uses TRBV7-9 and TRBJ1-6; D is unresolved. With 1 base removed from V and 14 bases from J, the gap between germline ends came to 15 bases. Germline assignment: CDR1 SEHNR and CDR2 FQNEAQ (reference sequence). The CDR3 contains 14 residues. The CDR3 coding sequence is TGTGCCAGCAGCTTAGATGCGGAGGGTAGGGCCCTCCACTTT. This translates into CASSLDAEGRALHF.

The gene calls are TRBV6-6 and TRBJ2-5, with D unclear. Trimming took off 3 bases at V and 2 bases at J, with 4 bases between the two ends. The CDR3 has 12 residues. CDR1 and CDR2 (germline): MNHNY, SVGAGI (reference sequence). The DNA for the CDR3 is TGTGCCAGCAGTTATATACAAGAGACCCAGTACTTC. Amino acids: CASSYIQETQYF.

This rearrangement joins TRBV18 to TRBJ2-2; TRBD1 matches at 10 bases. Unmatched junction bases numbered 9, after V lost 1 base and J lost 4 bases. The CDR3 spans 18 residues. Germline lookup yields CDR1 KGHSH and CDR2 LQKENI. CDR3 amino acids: CASSPRTLGTGVTGELFF. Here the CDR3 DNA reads TGTGCCAGCTCACCACGAACCCTCGGGACAGGGGTCACCGGGGAGCTGTTTTTT.

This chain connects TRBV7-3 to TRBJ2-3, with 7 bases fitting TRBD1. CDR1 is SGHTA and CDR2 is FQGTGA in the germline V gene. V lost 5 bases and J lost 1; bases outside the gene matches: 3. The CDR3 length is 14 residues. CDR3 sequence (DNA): TGTGCCAGCAGCCACGGACAGGGCACAGATACGCAGTATTTT. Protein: CASSHGQGTDTQYF.

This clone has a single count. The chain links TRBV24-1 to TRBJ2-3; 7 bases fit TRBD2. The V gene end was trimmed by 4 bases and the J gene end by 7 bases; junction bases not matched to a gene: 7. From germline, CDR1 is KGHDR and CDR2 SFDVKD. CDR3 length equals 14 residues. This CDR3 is CATSEASGLNTQYF. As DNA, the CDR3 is TGTGCCACCAGTGAGGCTAGCGGTCTGAATACGCAGTATTTT.

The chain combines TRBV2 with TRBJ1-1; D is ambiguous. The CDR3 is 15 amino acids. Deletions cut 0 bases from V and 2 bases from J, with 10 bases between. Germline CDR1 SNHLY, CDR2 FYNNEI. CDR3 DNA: TGTGCCAGCAGTGAAGCGGAGTCGGCAAACACTGAAGCTTTCTTT. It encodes CASSEAESANTEAFF.

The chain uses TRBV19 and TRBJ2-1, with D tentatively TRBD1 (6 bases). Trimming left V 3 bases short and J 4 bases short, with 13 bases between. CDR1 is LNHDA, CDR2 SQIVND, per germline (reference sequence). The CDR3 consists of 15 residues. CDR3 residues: CASSISQGLYNEQFF. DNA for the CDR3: TGTGCCAGTAGTATTTCGCAGGGGTTATACAATGAGCAGTTCTTC. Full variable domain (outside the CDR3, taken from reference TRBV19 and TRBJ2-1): DGGITQSPKYLFRKEGQNVTLSCEQNLNHDAMYWYRQDPGQGLRLIYYSQIVNDFQKGDIAEGYSVSREKKESFPLTVTSAQKNPTAFYLCASSISQGLYNEQFFGPGTRLTVL.

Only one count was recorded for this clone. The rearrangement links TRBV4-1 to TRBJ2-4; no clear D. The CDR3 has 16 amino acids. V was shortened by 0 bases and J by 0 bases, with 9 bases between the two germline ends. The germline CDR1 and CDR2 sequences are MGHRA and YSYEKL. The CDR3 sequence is CASSQDAGLAKNIQYF. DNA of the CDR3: TGCGCCAGCAGCCAAGATGCAGGCCTAGCCAAAAACATTCAGTACTTC.

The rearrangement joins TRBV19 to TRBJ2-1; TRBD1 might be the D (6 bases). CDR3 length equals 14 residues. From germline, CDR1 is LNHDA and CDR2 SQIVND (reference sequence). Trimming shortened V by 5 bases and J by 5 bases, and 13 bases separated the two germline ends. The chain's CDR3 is CASSPRDTDNEQFF. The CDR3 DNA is TGTGCCAGTAGTCCCCGGGACACCGACAATGAGCAGTTCTTC.

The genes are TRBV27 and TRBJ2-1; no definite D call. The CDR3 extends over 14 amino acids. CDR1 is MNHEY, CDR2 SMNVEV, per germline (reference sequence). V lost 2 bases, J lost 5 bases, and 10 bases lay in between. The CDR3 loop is CASSLITENNEQFF. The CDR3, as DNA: TGTGCCAGCAGTTTAATCACAGAAAACAATGAGCAGTTCTTC.